The entry below gives a single T cell receptor (beta chain) sequence along with its context. This clone's antigen is unknown. No qualities accompany the bases; no much larger clone lies one base away. Libraries came from the immunoSEQ multiplex PCR assay. TCRdb's version of the immuneACCESS table is confined to in-frame rearrangements and falls short of the full clone set. An unresolved V gene accounts for under half of the shortfall where checked; the remainder is of unknown origin. Here the sample has under 450,000 clones; 80% to 95% occur a single time. 5.5% to 8% of the sample goes to the ten largest clones. These data are taken from a study of control samples from healthy donors and cancer patients (dated by TCRdb to the early 2020s). The germline V gene specifies SGDLS as CDR1 and YYNGEE as CDR2. V lost 4 bases and J lost 9 bases, and the count of bases not matched to a germline gene is 10. The CDR3 runs 15 amino acids, cysteine and phenylalanine included. The entry retains the CDR3 DNA only, 45 bases that are in frame from base 1.

The V and J genes are TRBV9 and TRBJ1-6; TRBD1 agrees with 7 junctional bases. The material sequenced was PBMCs. The sequence was obtained from a man aged 40-50 years with head and neck cancer. The CDR3 is CASSWGTDLFSPLHF. Here is the DNA: TGTGCCAGCAGCTGGGGGACAGACCTTTTTTCACCCCTCCACTTT.